This TCR beta chain emerged from a study of shared clonotypes between healthy human individuals (dated by TCRdb to 2019 to 2021). About the full investigation: Three men and a couple of women, aged 18 to 49 years, made up the cohort. For each donor, CD4 naive and CD4 memory were each run on three plates, CD8 naive on two plates, and CD8 memory on one plate. To estimate repertoire size and how much clonotype sharing occurs between individuals, the study deeply sequenced the blood TCR repertoires of a handful of healthy adults. Libraries were prepared and TCR repertoires were sequenced by different laboratories using diverse techniques, in order to increase sequencing depth and limit assay-specific biases. Per donor, leukapheresis produced somewhere between about 0.94 and 9.5 billion PBMCs. General study outcomes and caveats: Estimated clonotype richness was generally larger for naive than for memory subsets. Across a few donors, approximately 5% of naive CD4, 3% to 4% of naive CD8, under 2.5% of memory CD4, and 0.4% to 0.45% of memory CD8 clonotypes were shared. Rarefaction of sorted-subset datasets indicated incomplete sequencing despite the large sequencing depth. Pairwise subsampling indicated that sequencing depth was expected to affect the degree of clonotype sharing among donors. Compared with non-shared clonotypes, clonotypes shared by all four sorted-subset donors had higher generation probabilities. Only blood was sampled, and tissue TCR repertoires likely differ from those in blood. The small number of donors limited the genetic and exposure-history diversity represented.

Concerning this clone: The specificity of this receptor is unknown. Base qualities are not recorded, but no much larger clone differs from it by a single base.

Healthy HIV-negative adults with no recently reported acute infections or vaccinations were included as donors. Only Caucasian adults living in Nashville, Tennessee, USA were represented among the donors. CD4+ T cells were enriched by magnetic negative selection, after which naive cells were positively selected on CD45RA and the negative fraction was taken as the memory subset. Blood was collected by leukapheresis, and PBMCs were isolated by Ficoll-Histopaque density gradient centrifugation and then cryopreserved in liquid nitrogen vapor phase. Analytical flow cytometry was used to check the purity and quantity of every magnetically sorted T cell population. Each sorted fraction had its genomic DNA isolated and then quantified by UV absorbance on a Nanodrop 2000c. TCR CDR3 regions were amplified from genomic DNA by multiplex PCR using the deep immunoSEQ assay. Extracted genomic DNA from each cell subset was distributed evenly across all wells of several immunoSEQ 96-well plates, and each plate was treated as a replicate. For sorted subsets, roughly 0.2 ug genomic DNA, equal to about 30,000 T cell genomes, was loaded into each replicate PCR. Purified libraries were quantified with a Qubit 3.0 fluorometer, sized on a Bioanalyzer 2100, and re-quantified with the KAPA Library Quantification kit. Every immunoSEQ 96-well plate was sequenced on a separate single-read 150-cycle Illumina NextSeq 550 flow cell. The original methods were these. Because the immunoSEQ output included only junctional sequences and no quality scores, the filtering could not be the same as the filtering used for full-length reads. To assign V/J genes and CDR3, sequences were annotated against IMGT germline references using PyIR, a Python wrapper for IgBLAST v1.9. Reads were removed for weak V/J assignments (E-value above 1e-6), missing CDR3, stop codons, out-of-frame junctions, or ambiguous translated residues. V3J clonotypes were defined by identical inferred V gene, J gene, and CDR3 amino acid sequence. The percentage overlap between two repertoires was calculated by dividing the number of shared unique clonotypes by the size of the smaller repertoire. Three approaches were used to assess repertoire richness: RTK rarefaction, the Chao1 estimator, and Recon v2.1 estimates of unobserved clonotypes. OLGA was used to compute generation probabilities for all TCRbeta clonotypes that the gDNA method yielded from a handful of donors. Drawn from immuneACCESS, this table holds only the in-frame rearrangements with V and J called that TCRdb kept. Clones are partly lost; checked studies trace under half to an unresolved V gene and leave the rest unexplained. V, J and clone size were drawn from that table, and D and trimming were deduced from the DNA. For this sample there are roughly 2.6 million clones; approximately 92% appear just once. About 0.13% of the sample lies in the top ten.

This clonotype was obtained from a man in his late teens or twenties in good health. Sequencing input: naive CD4+ T cells sorted from blood. Taken with the paper, the label for cell subset or site translates to: CD45RA+ positively selected.

The sequenced DNA: TGTGCCAGCAGTTTTCCCCGGGCAGGGCTTGTGGATAAACTGTTTTTT. This is translated as CASSFPRAGLVDKLFF. In this chain, TRBV28 is recombined with TRBJ1-4; TRBD1 might be the D gene, on 5 matching bases. V is clipped by 3 bases and J by 11 bases, and the sequence between their germline boundaries is 22 bases long. Reading the germline V gene gives CDR1 MDHEN and CDR2 SYDVKM. Reading from cysteine to phenylalanine, the CDR3 counts 16 amino acids. Kept here is only the CDR3 DNA, which spans 48 bases and is read in frame from base 1.